Given below is one T cell receptor (beta chain) in context. Its antigen is not known. J lost 0 bases, V lost 4 bases, and 5 bases had no gene match. Germline CDR1 reads SGHDN; CDR2 reads FVKESK. The CDR3 has 16 residues. Per-sample assaying covered roughly 93,000 TCR templates. Sequenced by immunoSEQ multiplex PCR; TCRdb stores in-frame clones only, minus some. The sample yields under 95,000 clones, around 94% seen once. The source of the sample is a study of siplizumab effects on memory and regulatory T cells. Study-wide points: Assignment of a naive or memory phenotype failed for roughly 80-96% of the proliferating CD4+ or CD8+ clones. Memory cells seemed less diverse than naive T cells, which seemed major alloresponse contributors. Sequences below about 10^-5 frequency were poorly captured. As a result, only a minor fraction of alloreactive clones mapped to unstimulated subsets.

This chain joins TRBV14 and TRBJ2-3, with 9 bases fitting TRBD2. This receptor was obtained from a human donor in good health. Sequencing used non-Treg CD4+ T cells sorted from blood. Here the CDR3 reads CASSPIAGASTDTQYF. CDR3 nucleotides: TGTGCCAGCAGCCCTATAGCGGGAGCGAGCACAGATACGCAGTATTTT. The whole variable domain, filled in from reference TRBV14 and TRBJ2-3, reads EAGVTQFPSHSVIEKGQTVTLRCDPISGHDNLYWYRRVMGKEIKFLLHFVKESKQDESGMPNNRFLAERTGGTYSTLKVQPAELEDSGVYFCASSPIAGASTDTQYFGPGTRLTVL.